What follows are 30 T cell receptor beta chains derived from one specimen sequenced in a study of beta chain features in type 1 diabetes. General observations from the study: All four CD4+ subsets from Type 1 diabetes patients carried moderately but significantly shorter TCRB CDR3s.

Their target antigens are unknown. The entirety of the isolated RNA underwent reverse transcription, so expressed TCRB transcripts were sequenced. TCRdb's copy holds only in-frame clones and misses some; the assay was immunoSEQ multiplex PCR. There are 160,000 or so clones in the sample; roughly 9% occur only once, and 0.7% lies in the top ten. The specimen sequenced was central memory CD4+ T cells from blood. Every receptor here comes from a woman aged 30 to 39 with type 1 diabetes.

This clone was recorded a few times. V and J are TRBV4-1 and TRBJ1-1; 9 nucleotides line up with TRBD1. The germline gives CDR1 MGHRA, CDR2 YSYEKL. V lost 8 bases to trimming and J lost 3 bases; unmatched junction nucleotides: 7. There are 14 residues in the CDR3. The CDR3 DNA follows: TGCGCCAGCGGAAAGACAGGGGGGGACACTGAAGCTTTCTTT. It encodes CASGKTGGDTEAFF.

This clone was found a few times. This chain links TRBV7-2 with TRBJ2-7; the D gene is possibly TRBD2 (5 bases). The length of the CDR3 is 15 residues. Germline V gene sequence: CDR1 SGHTA, CDR2 FQGNSA. The V and J ends lost 5 bases and 3 bases respectively, with 17 bases between them. The CDR3 region is CASSPSGALYYEQYF. The CDR3 coding sequence is TGTGCCAGCAGCCCCAGCGGAGCCCTGTACTACGAGCAGTACTTC.

The chain combines TRBV6-6 with TRBJ1-1; 8 bases line up with TRBD1. The V gene's germline CDR1 is MNHNY and CDR2 SVGAGI (reference sequence). V lost 6 bases, J lost 5 bases, and 11 bases stayed unmatched. This CDR3 is 15 amino acids long. DNA of the CDR3: TGTGCCAGCAGACCCGGGACAGGAAAGGTGACTGAAGCTTTCTTT. Translation: CASRPGTGKVTEAFF.

This clone was detected a few times. The CDR3 DNA reads as TGTGCCAGCAGCTTAGTAGAGGATAGCGGGGCTCCCACCGGGGAGCTGTTTTTT. Its translation is CASSLVEDSGAPTGELFF. V gene TRBV7-9 combines with J gene TRBJ2-2; the match to TRBD2 covers 8 bases. Germline CDR1 reads SEHNR; CDR2 reads FQNEAQ (reference sequence). The CDR3 contains 18 residues. Trimming at V came to 1 base and at J to 4 bases, leaving 11 bases not matched to a gene.

CDR3 coding DNA: TGTGCCAGCTCATCGACAGGGGGTGTAGGGGAGACCCAGTACTTC. It codes for CASSSTGGVGETQYF. The chain uses TRBV6-4 and TRBJ2-5; 9 nucleotides agree with TRBD1. This CDR3 contains 15 residues. Germline CDR1 MRHNA, CDR2 SNTAGT. V lost 8 bases and J lost 5; bases outside the gene matches: 12.

The chain carries TRBV20-1 and TRBJ2-7; D unclear. This CDR3 spans 11 amino acids. Germline values: CDR1 DFQATT, CDR2 SNEGSKA (reference sequence). The ends were cut back, 6 bases at V and 4 bases at J, with 10 bases in the middle. The chain's CDR3 is CSASPRYEQYF. In DNA, the CDR3 is TGCAGTGCGTCTCCGCGGTACGAGCAGTACTTC.

The chain couples TRBV19 to TRBJ1-5, with D maybe TRBD1 (6 bases). Per germline, CDR1 LNHDA and CDR2 SQIVND (reference sequence). Between the trimmed V and J ends, which lost 4 bases and 0 bases, there was a span of 16 bases. The CDR3 has 17 residues. CDR3: CASSRQSAGVSNQPQHF. In DNA, the CDR3 is TGTGCCAGTAGTAGGCAGTCGGCAGGGGTTAGCAATCAGCCCCAGCATTTT.

The V and J genes are TRBV2 and TRBJ1-2, with a weak D call TRBD1 (5 bases). This CDR3 is built from 14 residues. CDR1 SNHLY and CDR2 FYNNEI come from the germline V gene. Trimming removed 6 bases at V and 3 bases at J, with 14 bases between. DNA for the CDR3: TGTGCCAGCAGCGGGGGGGGAGGTGACTATGGCTACACCTTC. Translating it yields CASSGGGGDYGYTF.

The chain links TRBV30 to TRBJ1-5, with no clear D. The CDR3 contains 13 residues. The germline V gene encodes CDR1 GTSNPN and CDR2 SVGIG (reference sequence). Trimming took off 3 bases at V and 3 bases at J, with 9 bases between the two ends. This CDR3 is CAWSARYNQPQHF. CDR3 in DNA: TGTGCCTGGAGCGCGCGGTACAATCAGCCCCAGCATTTT.

There are a few counts of this clone. The rearrangement joins TRBV7-3 to TRBJ2-1, with 8 bases lining up with TRBD2. The CDR3 covers 13 residues. Germline V lookup: CDR1 SGHTA, CDR2 FQGTGA. The V and J ends lost 5 bases and 9 bases, in that order; junction bases with no gene match: 6. The CDR3, as DNA: TGTGCCAGCAGCCCTGGGACTAGGGTTGAGCAGTTCTTC. Its protein product is CASSPGTRVEQFF.

This chain connects TRBV6-5 to TRBJ1-1; D gene ambiguous. Germline assignment: CDR1 MNHEY and CDR2 SVGAGI. The CDR3 has 14 residues. The germline V and J ends were trimmed by 2 bases and 5 bases, with 12 bases remaining between them. In DNA form, the CDR3 reads TGTGCCAGCAGTTACAGCATAAGAGGGACTGAAGCTTTCTTT. Encoded protein: CASSYSIRGTEAFF.

This clone showed up just a few times. The chain recombines TRBV5-4 with TRBJ1-2; TRBD1 matches at 8 bases. This CDR3 contains 13 residues. J gave up 9 bases and V 3 bases, and 7 bases lay outside the gene matches. Germline V CDR1 and CDR2: SGHNT, YYREEE (reference sequence). CDR3 residues: CASSSPRTGSYTF. The CDR3 region has the DNA TGTGCCAGCAGCTCTCCCCGGACAGGGAGCTACACCTTC.

The rearrangement uses TRBV18 and TRBJ1-5; 7 nucleotides match TRBD1. The CDR3 is 14 amino acids. Germline V gives CDR1 KGHSH, CDR2 LQKENI. After removal of 6 bases from V and 1 base from J, the junction contained 3 bases not matched to a gene. This chain's CDR3 is CASSADRSNQPQHF. DNA for the CDR3: TGTGCCAGCTCGGCGGACAGGAGCAATCAGCCCCAGCATTTT.

This clone has only a few counts. The J gene is TRBJ1-2, the V gene TRBV5-1; no definite D call. The CDR3 runs 14 residues. Germline CDR1 is SGHRS and CDR2 is YFSETQ. V lost 0 bases and J lost 6, with 12 bases in between. CDR3 in DNA: TGCGCCAGCAGCTTGGGCGGCGGAGGTAATGGCTACACCTTC. This encodes CASSLGGGGNGYTF.

The chain recombines TRBV9 with TRBJ1-3, with 7 bases identical to TRBD1. The germline CDR1 and CDR2 sequences are SGDLS and YYNGEE. The CDR3 runs to 15 residues. V gave up 6 bases and J gave up 0 bases; unmatched junction bases: 6. The CDR3 sequence: CASNRDSNSGNTIYF. The CDR3 coding sequence is TGTGCCAGCAACCGGGACAGCAACTCTGGAAACACCATATATTTT.

The chain links TRBV5-6 to TRBJ1-1; no reliable D call. CDR3 length: 11 residues. CDR1 is SGHDT, CDR2 YYEEEE, per germline. The V gene lost 0 bases and the J gene lost 8 bases, with 5 bases spanning the gap. The CDR3 DNA reads as TGTGCCAGCAGCTTGGCCAGGGAAGCTTTCTTT. Translating gives CASSLAREAFF.

This clone turned up a few times. This chain connects TRBV5-1 to TRBJ2-7; D is perhaps TRBD1 (5 bases). Between the trimmed V and J ends, which lost 1 base and 7 bases, there was a span of 15 bases. Germline V CDR1 and CDR2: SGHRS, YFSETQ. The CDR3 runs to 14 residues. The CDR3 bases are TGCGCCAGCAGCTTGTGGGAACAGGCCGGGGAGCAGTACTTC. Amino acids: CASSLWEQAGEQYF.

This clone occurred a few times. The chain is built from TRBV29-1 and TRBJ2-1; a possible D gene is TRBD2 (6 bases). The CDR3 sequence is 11 residues long. V gave up 5 bases and J gave up 10 bases, with 12 bases separating them. Germline CDR1 is SQVTM and CDR2 is ANQGSEA. The CDR3 DNA sequence: TGCAGCGTTACGGTCAGCGGGGAGCAGTTCTTC. It codes for CSVTVSGEQFF.

This clone was recorded many times. The rearrangement links TRBV2 to TRBJ2-7; TRBD2 matches 9 bases. The V and J ends lost 9 bases and 4 bases, in that order; junction bases with no gene match: 16. The V gene's germline CDR1 is SNHLY and CDR2 FYNNEI. CDR3 length equals 16 residues. The CDR3 nucleotides are TGTGCCAGTATGGGGTCTAGCGGGGTTAGGAGTTACGAGCAGTACTTC. Translated: CASMGSSGVRSYEQYF.

CDR3 sequence reads: CASSSRTSGRSSYNEQFF. Written as DNA, the CDR3 is TGTGCCAGCAGCTCCCGGACTAGCGGGAGGAGCTCCTACAATGAGCAGTTCTTC. The chain has TRBV7-3 and TRBJ2-1, with 14 bases identical to TRBD2. The V gene's germline CDR1 is SGHTA and CDR2 FQGTGA. The V gene end was trimmed by 4 bases and the J gene end by 0 bases; junction bases not matched to a gene: 5. This CDR3 has 18 residues.

This clone showed up just a few times. This rearrangement joins TRBV29-1 to TRBJ1-1; D gene ambiguous. The CDR3 has 13 amino acids. Germline CDR1 is SQVTM and CDR2 is ANQGSEA. V lost 5 bases and J lost 2, with 12 bases in between. The CDR3 region is CSVSNSQNTEAFF. As DNA, the CDR3 is TGCAGCGTTAGTAACAGCCAAAACACTGAAGCTTTCTTT.

The chain uses TRBV6-1 and TRBJ2-3; 8 nucleotides line up with TRBD2. Looked up from germline, CDR1 is MNHNS and CDR2 is SASEGT. Trimming removed 4 bases from V and 0 bases from J; junction bases left unmatched: 9. The CDR3 runs 17 residues. CDR3 bases: TGTGCCAGCAGTGGAGGAACCACTAGCGGCAGCACAGATACGCAGTATTTT. It codes for CASSGGTTSGSTDTQYF.

This clone has a handful of counts. This chain uses TRBV6-5 with TRBJ1-3; D unclear. Germline lookup yields CDR1 MNHEY and CDR2 SVGAGI. Deletions cut 5 bases from V and 7 bases from J, with 12 bases between. The CDR3 length is 13 residues. CDR3 region: CASSPSTWNTIYF. For the CDR3, the DNA is TGTGCCAGCAGTCCGTCCACATGGAACACCATATATTTT.

V gene TRBV30 combines with J gene TRBJ2-3; possible D gene TRBD2, 5 bases. Germline V gene data show CDR1 as GTSNPN and CDR2 as SVGIG (reference sequence). The CDR3 contains 14 residues. V was shortened by 2 bases and J by 0 bases, with 9 bases between the two germline ends. CDR3 amino acids: CAWSLAGSTDTQYF. The CDR3 DNA reads TGTGCCTGGAGTCTAGCAGGAAGCACAGATACGCAGTATTTT. The variable domain in full, completed from reference TRBV30 and TRBJ2-3, reads SQTIHQWPATLVQPVGSPLSLECTVEGTSNPNLYWYRQAAGRGLQLLFYSVGIGQISSEVPQNLSASRPQDRQFILSSKKLLLSDSGFYLCAWSLAGSTDTQYFGPGTRLTVL.

This sequence joins TRBV16 and TRBJ2-7; 14 bases line up with TRBD2. The germline gives CDR1 KGHSY, CDR2 FQNENV. This CDR3 region has 17 residues. V shed 0 bases, J shed 7 bases, and the junction held 8 bases outside the gene matches. CDR3 in DNA: TGTGCCAGCAGCCAATCGGGACTAGCGGGAGCCCATAGGGAGCAGTACTTC. Translated, it gives CASSQSGLAGAHREQYF.

This clone occurred a few times. This rearrangement joins TRBV7-3 to TRBJ2-1, with D possibly TRBD2 on 5 matching bases. Trimming stripped 8 bases from V and 4 bases from J, with 12 bases between. Germline V gene data show CDR1 as SGHTA and CDR2 as FQGTGA. The CDR3 covers 13 residues. CDR3 nucleotides: TGTGCCAGCGGACGCGGGCAGTACAATGAGCAGTTCTTC. Encoded protein: CASGRGQYNEQFF. Complete variable domain (other parts from reference TRBV7-3 and TRBJ2-1): GAGVSQTPSNKVTEKGKYVELRCDPISGHTALYWYRQSLGQGPEFLIYFQGTGAADDSGLPNDRFFAVRPEGSVSTLKIQRTERGDSAVYLCASGRGQYNEQFFGPGTRLTVL.

This clone was observed a few times. The chain combines TRBV27 with TRBJ1-2, with D unclear. Trimming pared 6 bases from V and 5 bases from J, leaving 19 bases between. Germline values: CDR1 MNHEY, CDR2 SMNVEV (reference sequence). This CDR3 comprises 15 residues. The CDR3 DNA reads TGTGCCAGCAGACCTACAATCGACCGAGGGTATGGCTACACCTTC. Amino acid sequence: CASRPTIDRGYGYTF.

This rearrangement joins TRBV10-3 to TRBJ2-5; TRBD2 matches 7 bases. CDR1 and CDR2 (germline): ENHRY, SYGVKD. J gave up 4 bases and V 4 bases, and 6 bases lay outside the gene matches. The CDR3 runs 14 residues. The CDR3 here is CAISVGLGPETQYF. The DNA of the CDR3 is TGTGCCATCAGTGTTGGACTAGGGCCAGAGACCCAGTACTTC.

V usage is TRBV5-1 and J usage is TRBJ2-7; 7 nucleotides match TRBD2. The germline V gene has CDR1 SGHRS and CDR2 YFSETQ. The CDR3 runs to 12 residues. With V trimmed by 7 bases and J by 2 bases, 3 bases remained unmatched. The CDR3 loop reads CASGREAYEQYF. The CDR3 DNA follows: TGCGCCAGCGGACGGGAGGCCTACGAGCAGTACTTC.

J is TRBJ1-1 and V is TRBV9, with D possibly matching TRBD1 (5 bases). V was cut by 2 bases and J by 5 bases, with 7 bases left in between. Germline V gives CDR1 SGDLS, CDR2 YYNGEE. CDR3 length equals 12 residues. The CDR3 loop reads CASSVQGTEAFF. CDR3 nucleotides: TGTGCCAGCAGCGTTCAGGGAACTGAAGCTTTCTTT.